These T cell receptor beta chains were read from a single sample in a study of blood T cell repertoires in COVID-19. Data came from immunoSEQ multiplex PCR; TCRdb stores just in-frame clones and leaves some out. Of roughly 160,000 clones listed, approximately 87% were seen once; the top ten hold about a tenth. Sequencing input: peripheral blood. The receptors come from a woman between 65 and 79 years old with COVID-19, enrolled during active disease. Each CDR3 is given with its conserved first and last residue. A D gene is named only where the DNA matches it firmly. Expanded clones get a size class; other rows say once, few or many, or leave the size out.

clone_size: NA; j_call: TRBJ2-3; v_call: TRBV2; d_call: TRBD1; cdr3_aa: CASSEVRGTPDTQYF; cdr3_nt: TGTGCCAGCAGTGAAGTCAGGGGGACGCCAGATACGCAGTATTTT
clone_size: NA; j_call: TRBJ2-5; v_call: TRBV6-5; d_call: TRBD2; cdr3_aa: CASSRTSGGETQYF; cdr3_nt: TGTGCCAGCAGTAGGACTAGCGGCGGGGAGACCCAGTACTTC
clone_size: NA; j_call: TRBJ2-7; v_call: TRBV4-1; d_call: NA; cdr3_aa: CASSQQDSTSYEQYF; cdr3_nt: TGCGCCAGCAGCCAACAGGACAGTACCTCCTACGAGCAGTACTTC
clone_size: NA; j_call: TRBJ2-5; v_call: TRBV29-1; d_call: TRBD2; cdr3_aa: CSVRSGGGETQYF; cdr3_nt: TGCAGCGTCAGAAGCGGGGGGGGAGAGACCCAGTACTTC
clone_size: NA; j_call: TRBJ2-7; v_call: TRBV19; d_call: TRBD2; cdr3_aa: CASSISSGGYEQYF; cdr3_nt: TGTGCCAGTAGTATCTCTAGCGGAGGCTACGAGCAGTACTTC
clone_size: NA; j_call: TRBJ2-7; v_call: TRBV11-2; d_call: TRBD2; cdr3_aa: CASSLRAGAYEQYF; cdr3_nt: TGTGCCAGCAGCTTAAGAGCGGGGGCGTACGAGCAGTACTTC
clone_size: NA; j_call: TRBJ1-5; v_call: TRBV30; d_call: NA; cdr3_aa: CAWSVGLSNQPQHF; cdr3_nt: TGTGCCTGGAGTGTAGGACTGAGCAATCAGCCCCAGCATTTT
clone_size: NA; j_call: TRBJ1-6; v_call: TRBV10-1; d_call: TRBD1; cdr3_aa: CASSILSPGGSDSPLHF; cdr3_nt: TGCGCCAGCAGTATCCTGAGTCCAGGGGGTTCGGATTCACCCCTCCACTTT
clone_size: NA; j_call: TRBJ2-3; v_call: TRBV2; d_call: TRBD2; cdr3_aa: CASSVTSGTTADTQYF; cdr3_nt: TGTGCCAGCAGTGTTACTAGCGGGACAACAGCAGATACGCAGTATTTT
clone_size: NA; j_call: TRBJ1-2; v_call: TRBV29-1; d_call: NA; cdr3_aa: CSVQTPTGGYTF; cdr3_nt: TGCAGCGTTCAAACCCCGACAGGAGGCTACACCTTC
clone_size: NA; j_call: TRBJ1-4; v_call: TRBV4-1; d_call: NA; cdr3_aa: CASRLRAGLPTATNEKLFF; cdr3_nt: TGCGCCAGCAGACTGAGAGCGGGCCTTCCTACCGCAACTAATGAAAAACTGTTTTTT
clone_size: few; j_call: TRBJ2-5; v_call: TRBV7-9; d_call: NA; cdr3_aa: CASSEALETQYF; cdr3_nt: TGTGCCAGCAGCGAGGCGTTGGAGACCCAGTACTTC
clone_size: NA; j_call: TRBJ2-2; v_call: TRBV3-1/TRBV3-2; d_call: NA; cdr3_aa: CASSQGLAGGAFTGELFF; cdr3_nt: TGTGCCAGCAGCCAAGGCTTGGCTGGGGGGGCCTTTACCGGGGAGCTGTTTTTT
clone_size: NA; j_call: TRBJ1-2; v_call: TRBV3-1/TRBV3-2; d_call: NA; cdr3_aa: CASSPAGVGHGYTF; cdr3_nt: TGTGCCAGCAGCCCGGCGGGGGTGGGCCATGGCTACACCTTC
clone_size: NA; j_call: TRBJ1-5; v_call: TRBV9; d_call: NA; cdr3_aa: CASSVNGGNQPQHF; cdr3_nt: TGTGCCAGCAGCGTAAACGGGGGCAATCAGCCCCAGCATTTT
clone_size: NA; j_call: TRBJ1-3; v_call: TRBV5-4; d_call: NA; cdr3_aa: CASSLFRVRGNTIYF; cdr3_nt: TGTGCCAGCAGCTTGTTCAGGGTTCGTGGAAACACCATATATTTT
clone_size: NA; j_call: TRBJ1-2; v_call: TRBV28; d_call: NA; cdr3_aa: CASSLRGYSGYTF; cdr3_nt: TGTGCCAGCAGTTTGCGGGGCTACAGTGGCTACACCTTC
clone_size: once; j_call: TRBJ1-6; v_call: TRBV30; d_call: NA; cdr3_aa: CAWRPGLSYYSPLHF; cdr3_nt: TGTGCCTGGAGACCAGGACTGAGCTATTATTCACCCCTCCACTTT
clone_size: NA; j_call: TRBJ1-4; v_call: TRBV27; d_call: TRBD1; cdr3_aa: CASSQSGTGGMTNEKLFF; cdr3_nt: TGTGCCAGCAGCCAAAGCGGGACAGGGGGCATGACCAATGAAAAACTGTTTTTT
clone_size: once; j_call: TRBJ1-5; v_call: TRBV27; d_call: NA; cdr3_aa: CASSYSLNSNQPQHF; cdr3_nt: TGTGCCAGCAGTTACAGCCTCAATAGCAATCAGCCCCAGCATTTT
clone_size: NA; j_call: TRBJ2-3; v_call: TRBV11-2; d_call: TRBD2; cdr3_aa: CASSSSGGKTQYF; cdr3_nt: TGTGCCAGCAGCTCCTCCGGGGGGAAGACGCAGTATTTT
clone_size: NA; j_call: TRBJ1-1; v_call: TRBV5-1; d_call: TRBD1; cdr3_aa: CASSLDRGGTEAFF; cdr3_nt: TGCGCCAGCAGCTTGGACAGGGGAGGAACTGAAGCTTTCTTT
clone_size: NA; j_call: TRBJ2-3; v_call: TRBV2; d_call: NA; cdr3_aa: CASSGSNPSTDTQYF; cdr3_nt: TGTGCCAGCAGTGGGAGTAATCCTAGCACAGATACGCAGTATTTT
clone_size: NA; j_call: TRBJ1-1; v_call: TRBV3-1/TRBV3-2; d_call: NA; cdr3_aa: CASSQGNDGRAEAFF; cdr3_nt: TGTGCCAGCAGCCAAGGTAACGACGGGAGGGCTGAAGCTTTCTTT
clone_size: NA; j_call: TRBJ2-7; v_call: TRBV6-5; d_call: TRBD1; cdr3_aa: CATGQGVFYEQYF; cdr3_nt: TGTGCCACCGGACAGGGAGTTTTTTACGAGCAGTACTTC
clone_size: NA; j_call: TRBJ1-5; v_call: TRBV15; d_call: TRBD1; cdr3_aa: CATSRDYRDRGQSNQPQHF; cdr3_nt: TGTGCCACCAGCAGAGACTACCGGGACAGGGGGCAGAGCAATCAGCCCCAGCATTTT
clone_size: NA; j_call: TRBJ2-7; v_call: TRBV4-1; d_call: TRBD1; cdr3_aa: CASSPVTGRPYEQYF; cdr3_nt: TGCGCCAGCAGCCCAGTGACAGGGCGTCCCTACGAGCAGTACTTC
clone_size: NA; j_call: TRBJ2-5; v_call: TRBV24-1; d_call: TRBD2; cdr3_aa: CATRGTSGGRQETQYF; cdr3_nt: TGTGCCACCCGAGGAACTAGCGGGGGCCGTCAAGAGACCCAGTACTTC
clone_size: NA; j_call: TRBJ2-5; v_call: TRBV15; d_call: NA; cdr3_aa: CATSRDRARAQETQYF; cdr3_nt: TGTGCCACCAGCAGAGATAGGGCCAGGGCCCAAGAGACCCAGTACTTC
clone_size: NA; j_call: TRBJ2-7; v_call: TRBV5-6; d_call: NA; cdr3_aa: CASSTGVGEQYF; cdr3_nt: TGTGCCAGCAGTACTGGTGTCGGCGAGCAGTACTTC
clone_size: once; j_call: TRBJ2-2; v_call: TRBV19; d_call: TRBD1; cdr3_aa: CASSINRVGGRDTGELFF; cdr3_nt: TGTGCCAGTAGTATAAACCGGGTAGGGGGCAGGGACACCGGGGAGCTGTTTTTT
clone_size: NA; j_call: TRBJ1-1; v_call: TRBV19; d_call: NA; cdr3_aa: CASSPTPGTEAFF; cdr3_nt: TGTGCCAGTAGTCCAACTCCGGGGACTGAAGCTTTCTTT
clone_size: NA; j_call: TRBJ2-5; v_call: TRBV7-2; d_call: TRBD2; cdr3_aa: CASSPLRGGETQYF; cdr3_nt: TGTGCCAGCAGCCCTTTACGGGGGGGGGAGACCCAGTACTTC
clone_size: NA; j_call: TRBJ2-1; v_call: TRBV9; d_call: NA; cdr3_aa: CASSVAPFSYNEQFF; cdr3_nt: TGTGCCAGCAGCGTAGCCCCCTTTTCTTACAATGAGCAGTTCTTC
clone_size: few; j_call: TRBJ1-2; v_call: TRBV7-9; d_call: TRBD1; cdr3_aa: CASSPGDSPAYYGYTF; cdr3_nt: TGTGCCAGCAGCCCAGGGGACAGTCCAGCTTACTATGGCTACACCTTC
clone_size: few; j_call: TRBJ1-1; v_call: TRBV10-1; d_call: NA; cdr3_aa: CASSAMNTEAFF; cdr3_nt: TGCGCCAGCAGCGCTATGAACACTGAAGCTTTCTTT
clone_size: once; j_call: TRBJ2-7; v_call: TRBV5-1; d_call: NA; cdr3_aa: CASSLLQVSYEQYF; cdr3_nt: TGCGCCAGCAGCTTGCTCCAGGTCTCCTACGAGCAGTACTTC
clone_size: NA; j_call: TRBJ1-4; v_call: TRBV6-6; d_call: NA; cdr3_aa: CASSYLSPNEKLFF; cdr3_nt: TGTGCCAGCAGTTACCTCAGTCCCAATGAAAAACTGTTTTTT